This T cell receptor (beta chain) was retrieved from a study of shared clonotypes between healthy human individuals. Study results and limitations: Estimated richness values were generally larger in naive subsets than in memory subsets.

As concerns this clone: What it binds is unknown.

The repertoire was sequenced with immunoSEQ multiplex PCR; TCRdb's copy has only in-frame clones and lacks some. This sample has 2 million to 2.5 million clones, with approximately 90% found just once. The specimen was naive CD4+ T cells from PBMCs. Subset: CD45RA+ positively selected. This sequence was found in a man between 18 and 29 years old in good health. Some clones in this sample may be carry-over from other donors' samples.

Here the CDR3 reads CASSLEMGGAAYEQYF. As DNA, the CDR3 is TGCGCCAGCAGCTTGGAGATGGGCGGGGCCGCCTACGAGCAGTACTTC. The chain carries TRBV5-1 and TRBJ2-7; TRBD2 is a possible D gene (6 bases). Germline assignment: CDR1 SGHRS and CDR2 YFSETQ. V shed 0 bases and J shed 2 bases, with 15 bases lying between them. CDR3 length equals 16 residues.